The 31 T cell receptor beta chains listed next were all sequenced from one sample in a study of blood T cell repertoires in COVID-19. The table came from immunoSEQ multiplex PCR; TCRdb's copy has only in-frame clones and leaves some out. Of about 100,000 clones listed, around 88% were seen once; the top ten hold about 4.6%. Sample: peripheral blood. These receptors came from a human donor in a cohort sampled during active COVID-19.

This chain uses TRBV28 with TRBJ1-2, with 8 bases fitting TRBD1. The CDR3 runs to 13 residues. Per germline, CDR1 MDHEN and CDR2 SYDVKM. Trimming took 6 bases from V and 6 from J; bases not matched to a gene: 6. CDR3 region: CASSRLTGDGYTF. Written as DNA, the CDR3 is TGTGCCAGCAGCCGATTGACAGGGGATGGCTACACCTTC.

This sequence joins TRBV6-5 and TRBJ2-7; the D gene is possibly TRBD1 (6 bases). CDR1 MNHEY and CDR2 SVGAGI come from the germline V gene. CDR3 length: 13 amino acids. V shed 8 bases and J shed 4 bases, with 15 bases lying between them. In nucleotides, the CDR3 is TGTGCCAGCTGCTGGACAGAACTTTACGAGCAGTACTTC. It translates to CASCWTELYEQYF.

The chain employs TRBV11-3 and TRBJ2-5; D gene ambiguous. This CDR3 region has 13 residues. The germline gives CDR1 SGHNT, CDR2 YENEEA. The germline V and J ends were trimmed by 3 bases and 1 base, with 6 bases remaining between them. The CDR3 sequence is CASSLRSQETQYF. The CDR3 nucleotides read TGTGCCAGCAGCTTGAGGAGCCAAGAGACCCAGTACTTC.

This sequence joins TRBV2 and TRBJ2-7; TRBD1 matches at 7 bases. With 4 bases clipped from V and 2 bases from J, the junction kept 8 bases outside the gene matches. The length of the CDR3 is 15 residues. CDR1 SNHLY and CDR2 FYNNEI come from the germline V gene. The chain's CDR3 is CASSASLGGTYEQYF. In DNA form, the CDR3 reads TGTGCCAGCAGTGCTTCCTTAGGGGGCACCTACGAGCAGTACTTC. Filled out from reference TRBV2 and TRBJ2-7, the complete variable domain reads EPEVTQTPSHQVTQMGQEVILRCVPISNHLYFYWYRQILGQKVEFLVSFYNNEISEKSEIFDDQFSVERPDGSNFTLKIRSTKLEDSAMYFCASSASLGGTYEQYFGPGTRLTVT.

The V and J genes are TRBV10-3 and TRBJ1-5, with D unclear. From germline, CDR1 is ENHRY and CDR2 SYGVKD. The V and J ends lost 6 bases and 0 bases respectively, with 12 bases between them. The CDR3 totals 15 residues. The CDR3 DNA is TGTGCCATCAGCGCCGTAGCGGGTAGCAATCAGCCCCAGCATTTT. Translated, it gives CAISAVAGSNQPQHF.

The rearrangement links TRBV10-3 to TRBJ2-5, with TRBD2 matching over 9 bases. Unmatched junction bases numbered 9, after V lost 6 bases and J lost 4 bases. The CDR3 contains 15 residues. From germline, CDR1 is ENHRY and CDR2 SYGVKD. The CDR3 reads CAIRVAGDGGETQYF. The CDR3 region has the DNA TGTGCCATCAGAGTAGCGGGAGATGGGGGAGAGACCCAGTACTTC.

The chain joins TRBV19 to TRBJ1-2; 9 bases fit TRBD1. Germline trimming cut 3 bases from V and 8 bases from J; bases unmatched to any gene: 7. This CDR3 has 14 residues. CDR1 is LNHDA and CDR2 is SQIVND in the germline V gene (reference sequence). In DNA form, the CDR3 reads TGTGCCAGTAGTATCCCCTACAGGGGGCAAGGCTACACCTTC. As protein: CASSIPYRGQGYTF. The variable domain in full, with the rest retrieved from reference TRBV19 and TRBJ1-2, is DGGITQSPKYLFRKEGQNVTLSCEQNLNHDAMYWYRQDPGQGLRLIYYSQIVNDFQKGDIAEGYSVSREKKESFPLTVTSAQKNPTAFYLCASSIPYRGQGYTFGSGTRLTVV.

The chain uses TRBV29-1 and TRBJ1-1; D unresolved. CDR3 length: 11 amino acids. The V end was cut by 4 bases, the J end by 7 bases, with 10 bases between. CDR1 is SQVTM and CDR2 is ANQGSEA in the germline V gene. For the CDR3, the DNA is TGCAGCGTTGCTTCGGGTCTTGAAGCTTTCTTT. Its translation is CSVASGLEAFF.

This chain uses TRBV6-5 with TRBJ1-2; 7 bases match TRBD1. CDR3 length: 14 residues. CDR1 and CDR2 (germline): MNHEY, SVGAGI. J lost 2 bases, V lost 7 bases, and 7 bases had no gene match. The CDR3 region is CASMVAGGNYGYTF. Written as DNA, the CDR3 is TGTGCCAGCATGGTGGCAGGGGGGAACTATGGCTACACCTTC.

This chain connects TRBV6-6 to TRBJ1-3; tentatively, D is TRBD1 (5 bases). The germline V and J ends were trimmed by 4 bases and 3 bases, with 10 bases remaining between them. The germline V gene encodes CDR1 MNHNY and CDR2 SVGAGI (reference sequence). The CDR3 runs to 14 residues. DNA for the CDR3: TGTGCCAGCAGTTCAGGGACTAGTGGAAACACCATATATTTT. Its translation: CASSSGTSGNTIYF.

The genes are TRBV19 and TRBJ2-5; tentative D call: TRBD2 (6 bases). The CDR3 length is 15 residues. The germline CDR1 and CDR2 sequences are LNHDA and SQIVND (reference sequence). Trimming removed 4 bases from V and 1 base from J, with 13 bases in between. CDR3 sequence reads: CASSTFPGLQETQYF. CDR3 DNA: TGTGCCAGTAGTACCTTTCCGGGACTCCAAGAGACCCAGTACTTC.

Worth noting for this clone: In the same sample, other DNA sequences code for this CDR3. V is TRBV19 and J is TRBJ2-2; TRBD2 matches at 11 bases. The junction had 2 bases not matched to a gene; V was cut back by 7 bases and J by 1 base. Germline lookup yields CDR1 LNHDA and CDR2 SQIVND (reference sequence). The CDR3 has 15 amino acids. CDR3 nucleotides: TGTGCCAGTACCCTAGCGGGAGGGAACACCGGGGAGCTGTTTTTT. Translating gives CASTLAGGNTGELFF.

The gene calls are TRBV5-1 and TRBJ2-5, with D possibly TRBD2 on 7 matching bases. This CDR3 has 17 amino acids. V was pared by 4 bases and J by 0 bases, with 19 bases between. Germline values: CDR1 SGHRS, CDR2 YFSETQ. The CDR3 sequence is CASSRGGAQGYQETQYF. The CDR3 region has the DNA TGCGCCAGCAGCCGCGGGGGCGCGCAGGGGTACCAAGAGACCCAGTACTTC.

The rearrangement uses TRBV24-1 and TRBJ2-1, with unresolved D. Germline CDR1 reads KGHDR; CDR2 reads SFDVKD. Trimming took off 5 bases at V and 2 bases at J, with 18 bases between the two ends. This CDR3 has 17 amino acids. CDR3: CATSAPLSRNPYNEQFF. The CDR3 DNA reads as TGTGCCACCAGTGCCCCCCTTTCGAGGAACCCCTACAATGAGCAGTTCTTC.

The V and J genes are TRBV30 and TRBJ2-3; a weak D match, TRBD2 (5 bases). The V end lost 2 bases, the J end lost 8 bases, and 14 bases lay between the germline ends. From germline, CDR1 is GTSNPN and CDR2 SVGIG (reference sequence). The CDR3 loop spans 13 amino acids. As DNA, the CDR3 is TGTGCCTGGAGTCCGCAAGTCGCGGGTACGCAGTATTTT. Translating gives CAWSPQVAGTQYF.

For this clone: This specimen includes other DNA sequences encoding the same CDR3. The chain is built from TRBV19 and TRBJ1-1, with D possibly TRBD1 on 5 matching bases. The germline V gene encodes CDR1 LNHDA and CDR2 SQIVND (reference sequence). The CDR3 extends over 13 amino acids. V shed 1 base and J shed 5 bases, with 8 bases lying between them. The DNA of the CDR3 is TGTGCCAGTAGTATAGGGGGGGGGACTGAAGCTTTCTTT. Translating it yields CASSIGGGTEAFF.

This chain connects TRBV14 to TRBJ2-1; TRBD1 might be the D (6 bases). V was cut by 0 bases and J by 10 bases, with 13 bases left in between. The CDR3 is 14 residues long. Germline V gene data show CDR1 as SGHDN and CDR2 as FVKESK. CDR3 bases: TGTGCCAGCAGCCAAGATAGTCACAGGGAAGAGCAGTTCTTC. Translated: CASSQDSHREEQFF. The whole variable domain, remainder taken from reference TRBV14 and TRBJ2-1, is EAGVTQFPSHSVIEKGQTVTLRCDPISGHDNLYWYRRVMGKEIKFLLHFVKESKQDESGMPNNRFLAERTGGTYSTLKVQPAELEDSGVYFCASSQDSHREEQFFGPGTRLTVL.

This clone was detected a few times. The chain recombines TRBV28 with TRBJ1-6; D is uncertain. Between the trimmed V and J ends, which lost 10 bases and 0 bases, there was a span of 10 bases. The CDR3 sequence is 14 residues long. Germline CDR1 is MDHEN and CDR2 is SYDVKM. The CDR3 nucleotides read TGTGCCACCAAGCTGAGCTCCTATAATTCACCCCTCCACTTT. It specifies CATKLSSYNSPLHF.

V is TRBV28 and J is TRBJ1-6, with 10 nucleotides matching TRBD1. The length of the CDR3 is 16 residues. The germline gives CDR1 MDHEN, CDR2 SYDVKM. Trimming at V came to 5 bases and at J to 8 bases, leaving 9 bases not matched to a gene. CDR3 sequence: CASSPPTGGPHSPLHF. The CDR3 nucleotides read TGTGCCAGCAGTCCTCCGACAGGGGGCCCCCATTCACCCCTCCACTTT.

The chain combines TRBV6-2 or TRBV6-3 with TRBJ2-1; possible D gene TRBD2, 5 bases. The CDR3 runs to 15 residues. Germline CDR1 MNHEY, CDR2 SVGEGT. V lost 6 bases and J lost 0, with 12 bases in between. Here the CDR3 reads CASRYSGLSYNEQFF. The CDR3 DNA is TGTGCCAGCAGATACAGCGGTCTCTCCTACAATGAGCAGTTCTTC.

The chain combines TRBV5-1 with TRBJ2-1; 15 bases are shared with TRBD2. The CDR3 extends over 15 amino acids. The trim removed 4 bases at V and 6 bases at J, leaving 2 bases unmatched. CDR1 and CDR2 from the germline V gene are SGHRS and YFSETQ. The CDR3 coding sequence is TGCGCCAGCAGCCCGGGACTAGCGGGAGGCAATGAGCAGTTCTTC. Protein product: CASSPGLAGGNEQFF.

The chain couples TRBV6-4 to TRBJ1-1; D unresolved. Germline lookup yields CDR1 MRHNA and CDR2 SNTAGT. Trimming removed 5 bases from V and 2 bases from J, with 9 bases in between. There are 13 residues in the CDR3. The CDR3 DNA follows: TGTGCCAGCAGTCAAACAAGTAACACTGAAGCTTTCTTT. Translated, it gives CASSQTSNTEAFF.

This chain links TRBV10-1 with TRBJ2-1; 10 positions match TRBD2. V dropped 7 bases and J dropped 0; count of bases not matched to a gene: 9. Germline lookup yields CDR1 WNHNN and CDR2 SYGVQD (reference sequence). This CDR3 comprises 17 residues. This chain's CDR3 is CASTAISGRSSYNEQFF. CDR3 DNA: TGCGCCAGCACCGCGATTAGCGGGAGGAGCTCCTACAATGAGCAGTTCTTC.

This rearrangement joins TRBV7-9 to TRBJ2-7; 7 bases are shared with TRBD1. The CDR3 contains 15 residues. Trimming at V came to 5 bases and at J to 0 bases, leaving 7 bases not matched to a gene. Germline V lookup: CDR1 SEHNR, CDR2 FQNEAQ (reference sequence). DNA for the CDR3: TGTGCCAGCAGCCCACAGGGGCCCAGCTCCTACGAGCAGTACTTC. Encoded protein: CASSPQGPSSYEQYF.

This clone occurred once. V usage is TRBV10-2 and J usage is TRBJ1-6; weak D call: TRBD1 (6 bases). Trimming stripped 8 bases from V and 10 bases from J, with 21 bases between. Germline V gene lookup returns CDR1 WSHSY and CDR2 SAAADI. The CDR3 totals 15 residues. CDR3 coding DNA: TGCGCCAGCCATCGTGGGGGCGAGTCAGGATCACCCCTCCACTTT. This sequence encodes CASHRGGESGSPLHF.

This chain's CDR3 is CASSFKRNTEAFF. CDR3 coding DNA: TGTGCCAGCAGCTTCAAGAGAAACACTGAAGCTTTCTTT. The rearrangement joins TRBV7-2 to TRBJ1-1; D is undetermined. The CDR3 contains 13 residues. Deletions cut 3 bases from V and 2 bases from J, with 7 bases between. CDR1 is SGHTA, CDR2 FQGNSA, per germline. Filled out from reference TRBV7-2 and TRBJ1-1, the complete variable domain reads GAGVSQSPSNKVTEKGKDVELRCDPISGHTALYWYRQSLGQGLEFLIYFQGNSAPDKSGLPSDRFSAERTGGSVSTLTIQRTQQEDSAVYLCASSFKRNTEAFFGQGTRLTVV.

The gene calls are TRBV6-4 and TRBJ2-1, with D hard to call. Germline-derived CDR1 and CDR2 are MRHNA and SNTAGT. This CDR3 has 16 residues. Between the trimmed V and J ends, which lost 4 bases and 0 bases, there was a span of 13 bases. CDR3 sequence: CASSGPEARSYNEQFF. In DNA, the CDR3 is TGTGCCAGCAGTGGCCCTGAAGCCCGCTCCTACAATGAGCAGTTCTTC.

This clone was found many times. Here the CDR3 reads CATSTLAGGPHEQYF. As DNA, the CDR3 is TGTGCCACCAGCACTTTAGCGGGAGGCCCCCACGAGCAGTACTTC. The chain is built from TRBV15 and TRBJ2-7; TRBD2 matches at 10 bases. V shed 4 bases, J shed 5 bases, and the junction held 8 bases outside the gene matches. Germline values: CDR1 LNHNV, CDR2 YYDKDF (reference sequence). The CDR3 loop spans 15 amino acids.

Here the CDR3 DNA reads TGTGCCAGTAGTATAGGGAGAGCCCACGGTGAAGCTTTCTTT. Residues: CASSIGRAHGEAFF. The chain carries TRBV19 and TRBJ1-1, with no clear D. The germline V and J ends were trimmed by 1 base and 7 bases, with 13 bases remaining between them. The CDR3 has 14 amino acids. The V gene's germline CDR1 is LNHDA and CDR2 SQIVND (reference sequence).

The genes are TRBV6-1 and TRBJ2-1; D perhaps matches TRBD1 (6 bases). Germline V CDR1 and CDR2: MNHNS, SASEGT. CDR3 length: 13 residues. V lost 0 bases and J 7 bases, leaving 7 bases between the germline ends. In DNA, the CDR3 is TGTGCCAGCAGTGAAGCCCAGGGGAATGAGCAGTTCTTC. Residues: CASSEAQGNEQFF.

J is TRBJ2-7 and V is TRBV7-2; 9 bases map to TRBD2. This CDR3 comprises 14 residues. Germline-derived CDR1 and CDR2 are SGHTA and FQGNSA. V dropped 4 bases and J dropped 7; count of bases not matched to a gene: 8. CDR3 sequence (DNA): TGTGCCAGCAGCTCCGGGACTAGCTCATGGGAGCAGTACTTC. Translated: CASSSGTSSWEQYF.